The 22 T cell receptor beta chains given below trace back to one sample, sequenced in a study of T cell repertoires in ileal Crohn's disease. Measured with immunoSEQ multiplex PCR; TCRdb has only the in-frame clones, and not every one. The sample records 30,000 to 35,000 clones, 80% being singletons. Sequencing used ileal tissue. The receptors shown here come from an adult with Crohn's disease.

The CDR3 here is CASSFLYEQYF. The DNA for the CDR3 is TGTGCCAGCAGCTTTCTGTACGAGCAGTACTTC. The gene calls are TRBV5-5 and TRBJ2-7; D is unresolved. The V end was cut by 2 bases, the J end by 4 bases, with 4 bases between. Germline V gives CDR1 SGHKS, CDR2 YYEKEE (reference sequence). CDR3 size: 11 residues. Looking up the rest from reference TRBV5-5 and TRBJ2-7 gives the full variable domain: DAGVTQSPTHLIKTRGQQVTLRCSPISGHKSVSWYQQVLGQGPQFIFQYYEKEERGRGNFPDRFSARQFPNYSSELNVNALLLGDSALYLCASSFLYEQYFGPGTRLTVT.

This chain links TRBV6-5 with TRBJ1-5, with no clear D. Trimming took 6 bases from V and 0 from J, leaving 9 bases between them. This CDR3 contains 14 residues. Germline V gene data show CDR1 as MNHEY and CDR2 as SVGAGI. The CDR3 region is CASRLRDSNQPQHF. The CDR3 nucleotides read TGTGCCAGCAGGCTGCGGGATAGCAATCAGCCCCAGCATTTT.

The chain recombines TRBV5-1 with TRBJ2-1; the D gene is possibly TRBD1 (6 bases). CDR3 length: 14 residues. Deletions cut 4 bases from V and 2 bases from J, with 10 bases between. Per germline, CDR1 SGHRS and CDR2 YFSETQ. The CDR3 protein is CASSRGGPYNEQFF. The DNA for the CDR3 is TGCGCCAGCAGCCGTGGGGGCCCCTACAATGAGCAGTTCTTC.

This chain uses TRBV7-3 with TRBJ2-1; D unresolved. Trimming stripped 3 bases from V and 3 bases from J, with 12 bases between. CDR3 length: 15 amino acids. Per the germline V gene, CDR1 is SGHTA and CDR2 is FQGTGA. The CDR3 sequence is CASSLGRIDYNEQFF. The CDR3 coding sequence is TGTGCCAGCAGCTTGGGCCGTATCGACTACAATGAGCAGTTCTTC.

This chain links TRBV19 with TRBJ1-2; no reliable D call. The CDR3 covers 13 residues. The ends were cut back, 5 bases at V and 3 bases at J, with 10 bases in the middle. Germline V lookup: CDR1 LNHDA, CDR2 SQIVND (reference sequence). The CDR3 region is CASSVQKDYGYTF. The CDR3 DNA reads as TGTGCCAGTAGTGTCCAGAAAGACTATGGCTACACCTTC.

This sequence joins TRBV4-1 and TRBJ2-3, with 7 nucleotides matching TRBD2. The germline gives CDR1 MGHRA, CDR2 YSYEKL. V gave up 4 bases and J gave up 3 bases; unmatched junction bases: 1. CDR3 length: 13 amino acids. CDR3 nucleotides: TGCGCCAGCAGCCGGGGGGGAACAGATACGCAGTATTTT. Encoded protein: CASSRGGTDTQYF.

This rearrangement joins TRBV7-2 to TRBJ1-1, with unresolved D. CDR3 length: 14 residues. Trimming removed 0 bases from V and 10 bases from J, with 15 bases in between. Germline-derived CDR1 and CDR2 are SGHTA and FQGNSA. The CDR3 coding sequence is TGTGCCAGCAGCTTAGCGCAGCCGACTCCTCGAGCTTTCTTT. As protein: CASSLAQPTPRAFF.

The chain links TRBV5-1 to TRBJ2-2; the D gene is possibly TRBD1 (6 bases). The germline V gene encodes CDR1 SGHRS and CDR2 YFSETQ. CDR3 length: 15 amino acids. Between the trimmed V and J ends, which lost 4 bases and 0 bases, there was a span of 10 bases. The CDR3 sequence: CASSLSGANTGELFF. DNA for the CDR3: TGCGCCAGCAGCCTTTCAGGGGCGAACACCGGGGAGCTGTTTTTT.

DNA of the CDR3: TGCGCCAGCAGTCGGGGGGGCGGCTACAATGAGCAGTTCTTC. Translated, it gives CASSRGGGYNEQFF. The rearrangement links TRBV4-3 to TRBJ2-1; 8 nucleotides agree with TRBD2. Germline lookup yields CDR1 LGHNA and CDR2 YSLEER. The CDR3 covers 14 residues. V shed 6 bases, J shed 3 bases, and the junction held 4 bases outside the gene matches.

The gene calls are TRBV4-1 and TRBJ2-7, with D tentatively TRBD1 (5 bases). CDR1 is MGHRA, CDR2 YSYEKL, per germline. Trimming stripped 4 bases from V and 2 bases from J, with 9 bases between. CDR3 size: 13 residues. The CDR3 reads CASSLQGPYEQYF. CDR3 in DNA: TGCGCCAGCAGCCTGCAGGGTCCCTACGAGCAGTACTTC.

The chain uses TRBV7-2 and TRBJ2-7; 10 positions agree with TRBD2. This CDR3 contains 15 residues. J was trimmed by 7 bases and V by 4 bases; bases with no gene match: 10. The germline V gene has CDR1 SGHTA and CDR2 FQGNSA. The CDR3 sequence is CASSYSGGASGEQYF. DNA of the CDR3: TGTGCCAGCAGCTACAGCGGGGGGGCCTCGGGTGAGCAGTACTTC.

The CDR3 sequence: CASTRGGATNYGYTF. The DNA of the CDR3 is TGTGCCAGCACCCGAGGGGGGGCCACTAACTATGGCTACACCTTC. The chain joins TRBV5-4 to TRBJ1-2; possible D gene TRBD1, 6 bases. The germline CDR1 and CDR2 sequences are SGHNT and YYREEE (reference sequence). CDR3 length equals 15 residues. Between the trimmed V and J ends, which lost 6 bases and 0 bases, there was a span of 15 bases.

The chain joins TRBV4-2 to TRBJ2-3; 8 nucleotides match TRBD2. V lost 2 bases to trimming and J lost 1 base; unmatched junction nucleotides: 5. This CDR3 has 16 amino acids. Germline V gene sequence: CDR1 LGHNA, CDR2 YNFKEQ. The CDR3 protein is CASSQTDGRGTDTQYF. The CDR3 DNA reads TGTGCCAGCAGCCAAACGGACGGGAGGGGCACAGATACGCAGTATTTT.

This sequence joins TRBV10-2 and TRBJ1-2, with 7 bases that match TRBD1. CDR3 size: 13 residues. The germline gives CDR1 WSHSY, CDR2 SAAADI. Trimming took 7 bases from V and 5 from J; bases not matched to a gene: 7. CDR3 coding DNA: TGCGCCAGCACCTCCGACAGGGCGTATGGCTACACCTTC. Protein sequence: CASTSDRAYGYTF.

The rearrangement joins TRBV6-5 to TRBJ1-4; a weak D match, TRBD1 (5 bases). V lost 2 bases to trimming and J lost 8 bases, with 12 bases between them. Germline V gene lookup returns CDR1 MNHEY and CDR2 SVGAGI. The CDR3 extends over 14 amino acids. The CDR3 reads CASSYERGREKLFF. In DNA, the CDR3 is TGTGCCAGCAGTTACGAAAGGGGTCGGGAAAAACTGTTTTTT.

This sequence joins TRBV19 and TRBJ2-5; the match to TRBD2 covers 11 bases. Germline V gene data show CDR1 as LNHDA and CDR2 as SQIVND (reference sequence). J gave up 1 base and V 2 bases, and 3 bases lay outside the gene matches. The CDR3 covers 16 residues. The CDR3 reads CASSISLAGGQETQYF. CDR3 DNA: TGTGCCAGTAGTATAAGTCTAGCGGGAGGCCAAGAGACCCAGTACTTC.

V and J are TRBV25-1 and TRBJ1-2, with unresolved D. Germline V CDR1 and CDR2: MGHDK, SYGVNS. This CDR3 has 13 residues. V lost 0 bases, J lost 2 bases, and 4 bases lay in between. CDR3 nucleotide sequence: TGTGCCAGCAGTGAATATCAAAACTATGGCTACACCTTC. Translation: CASSEYQNYGYTF.

The rearrangement joins TRBV30 to TRBJ1-5, with D uncertain. Germline-derived CDR1 and CDR2 are GTSNPN and SVGIG (reference sequence). The V end was cut by 1 base, the J end by 1 base, with 5 bases between. The CDR3 is 13 amino acids. CDR3 bases: TGTGCCTGGAGTGGGCAGAGCAATCAGCCCCAGCATTTT. This translates into CAWSGQSNQPQHF.

The chain combines TRBV6-1 with TRBJ2-7; D remains unclear. Trimming left V 2 bases short and J 5 bases short, with 13 bases between. CDR1 MNHNS and CDR2 SASEGT come from the germline V gene. The CDR3 totals 14 residues. The CDR3 bases are TGTGCCAGCAGTGAACGCAGTGGCCTTAACGAGCAGTACTTC. Translating gives CASSERSGLNEQYF.

This chain connects TRBV6-1 to TRBJ2-7, with no clear D. Between the trimmed V and J ends, which lost 7 bases and 2 bases, there was a span of 9 bases. Germline V gene sequence: CDR1 MNHNS, CDR2 SASEGT. The length of the CDR3 is 12 residues. The CDR3 sequence: CASTVYPYEQYF. The CDR3 nucleotides are TGTGCCAGCACGGTTTATCCCTACGAGCAGTACTTC.

The chain combines TRBV7-2 with TRBJ2-7; TRBD1 matches 8 bases. CDR1 SGHTA and CDR2 FQGNSA come from the germline V gene. Trimming took 8 bases from V and 2 from J; bases not matched to a gene: 8. The CDR3 loop spans 14 amino acids. CDR3 loop: CASGNPGGAYEQYF. CDR3 DNA sequence: TGTGCCAGCGGGAACCCAGGGGGCGCCTACGAGCAGTACTTC.

This chain connects TRBV11-2 to TRBJ2-7; 8 bases agree with TRBD1. The junction had 0 bases not matched to a gene; V was cut back by 4 bases and J by 1 base. The germline CDR1 and CDR2 sequences are SGHAT and FQNNGV. The CDR3 is 13 residues long. The CDR3 is CASSYRGSYEQYF. The CDR3 DNA reads TGTGCCAGCAGCTACAGGGGGTCCTACGAGCAGTACTTC.